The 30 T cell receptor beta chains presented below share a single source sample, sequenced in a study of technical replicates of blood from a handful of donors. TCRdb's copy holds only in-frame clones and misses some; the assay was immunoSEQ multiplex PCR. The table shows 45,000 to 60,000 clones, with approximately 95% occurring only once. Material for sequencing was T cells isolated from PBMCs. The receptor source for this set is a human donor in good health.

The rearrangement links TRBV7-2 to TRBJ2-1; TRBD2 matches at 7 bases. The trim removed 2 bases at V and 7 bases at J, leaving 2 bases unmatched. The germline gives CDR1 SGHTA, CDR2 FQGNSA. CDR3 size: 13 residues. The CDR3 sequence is CASSLRGGNEQFF. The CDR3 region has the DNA TGTGCCAGCAGCTTAAGGGGAGGGAATGAGCAGTTCTTC.

The CDR3 loop is CASSQQLGTEAFF. CDR3 nucleotide sequence: TGTGCCAGCAGTCAACAGCTGGGCACTGAAGCTTTCTTT. This chain uses TRBV27 with TRBJ1-1; D is uncertain. Per the germline V gene, CDR1 is MNHEY and CDR2 is SMNVEV (reference sequence). CDR3 length: 13 amino acids. Trimming took off 5 bases at V and 4 bases at J, with 11 bases between the two ends.

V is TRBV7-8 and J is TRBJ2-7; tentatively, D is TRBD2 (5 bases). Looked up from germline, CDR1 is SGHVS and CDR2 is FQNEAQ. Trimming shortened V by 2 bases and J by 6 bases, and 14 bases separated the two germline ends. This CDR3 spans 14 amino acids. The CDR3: CASSLHRSGGEQYF. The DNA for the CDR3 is TGTGCCAGCAGCTTACACCGAAGCGGAGGCGAGCAGTACTTC.

The CDR3 region is CASSYTRDTGEKLFF. The CDR3 DNA follows: TGTGCCAGCAGCTATACCCGGGACACAGGCGAAAAACTGTTTTTT. V usage is TRBV7-9 and J usage is TRBJ1-4, with a possible D match to TRBD1 (6 bases). This CDR3 is 15 amino acids long. V dropped 4 bases and J dropped 8 bases, with 17 bases sitting between them. The V gene's germline CDR1 is SEHNR and CDR2 FQNEAQ (reference sequence).

The CDR3 DNA follows: TGTGCCAGCAGTCTCGGACAGACCTACGAGCAGTACTTC. This gives the protein CASSLGQTYEQYF. The rearrangement links TRBV27 to TRBJ2-7; TRBD1 is a possible D gene (6 bases). Germline lookup yields CDR1 MNHEY and CDR2 SMNVEV (reference sequence). V shed 5 bases and J shed 2 bases, with 10 bases lying between them. CDR3 length: 13 residues.

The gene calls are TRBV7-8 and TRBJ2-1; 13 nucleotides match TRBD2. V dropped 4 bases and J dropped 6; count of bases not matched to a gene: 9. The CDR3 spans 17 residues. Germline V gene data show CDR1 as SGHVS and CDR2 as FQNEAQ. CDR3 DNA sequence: TGTGCCAGCAGCTCCACACCGGGACTAGCGGGATTCAATGAGCAGTTCTTC. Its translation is CASSSTPGLAGFNEQFF.

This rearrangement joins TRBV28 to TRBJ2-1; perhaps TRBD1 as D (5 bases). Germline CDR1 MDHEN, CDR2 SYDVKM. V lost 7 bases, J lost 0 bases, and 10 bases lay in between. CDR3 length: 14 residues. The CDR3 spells CASNGAFSYNEQFF. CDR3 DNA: TGTGCCAGCAATGGGGCCTTCTCCTACAATGAGCAGTTCTTC.

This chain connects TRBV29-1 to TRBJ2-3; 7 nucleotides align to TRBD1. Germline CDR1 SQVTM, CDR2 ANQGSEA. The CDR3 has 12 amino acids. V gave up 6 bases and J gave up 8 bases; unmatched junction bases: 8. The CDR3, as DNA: TGCAGCGTGAGAGGACAGGCCAGTACGCAGTATTTT. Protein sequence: CSVRGQASTQYF.

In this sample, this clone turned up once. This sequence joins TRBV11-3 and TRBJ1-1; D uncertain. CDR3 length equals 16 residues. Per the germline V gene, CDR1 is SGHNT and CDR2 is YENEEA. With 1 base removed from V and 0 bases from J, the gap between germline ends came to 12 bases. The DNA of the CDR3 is TGTGCCAGCAGCTTAGTGCTAGGAGCCATGAACACTGAAGCTTTCTTT. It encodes CASSLVLGAMNTEAFF.

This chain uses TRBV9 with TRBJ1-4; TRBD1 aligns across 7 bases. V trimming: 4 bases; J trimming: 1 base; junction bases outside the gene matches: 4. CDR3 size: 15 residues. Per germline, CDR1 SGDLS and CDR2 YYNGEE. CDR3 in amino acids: CASSPRQGTNEKLFF. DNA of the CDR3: TGTGCCAGCAGCCCCCGACAGGGAACTAATGAAAAACTGTTTTTT.

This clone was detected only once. The CDR3 loop reads CASSYSRGMNTEAFF. DNA of the CDR3: TGTGCCAGCAGTTACTCGCGGGGGATGAACACTGAAGCTTTCTTT. This chain uses TRBV6-5 with TRBJ1-1, with D maybe TRBD1 (5 bases). Germline V gene lookup returns CDR1 MNHEY and CDR2 SVGAGI. The length of the CDR3 is 15 residues. V dropped 0 bases and J dropped 0 bases, with 8 bases sitting between them.

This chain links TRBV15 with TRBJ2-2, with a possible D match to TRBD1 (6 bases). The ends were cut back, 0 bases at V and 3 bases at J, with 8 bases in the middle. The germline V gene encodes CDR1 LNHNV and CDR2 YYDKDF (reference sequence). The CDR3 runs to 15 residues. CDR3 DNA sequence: TGTGCCACCAGCAGAGATACAGGGCACACCGGGGAGCTGTTTTTT. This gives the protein CATSRDTGHTGELFF.

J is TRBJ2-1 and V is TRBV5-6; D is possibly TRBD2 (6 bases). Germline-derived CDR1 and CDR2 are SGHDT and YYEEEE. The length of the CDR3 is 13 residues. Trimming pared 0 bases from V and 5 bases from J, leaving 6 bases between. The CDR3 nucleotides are TGTGCCAGCAGCTTGGGGGGGGACAATGAGCAGTTCTTC. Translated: CASSLGGDNEQFF.

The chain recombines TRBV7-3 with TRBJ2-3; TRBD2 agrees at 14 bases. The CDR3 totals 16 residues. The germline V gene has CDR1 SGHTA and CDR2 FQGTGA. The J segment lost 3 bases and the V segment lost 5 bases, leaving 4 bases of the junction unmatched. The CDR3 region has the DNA TGTGCCAGCAGCCGCCGACTAGCGGGAGGGACAGATACGCAGTATTTT. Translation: CASSRRLAGGTDTQYF.

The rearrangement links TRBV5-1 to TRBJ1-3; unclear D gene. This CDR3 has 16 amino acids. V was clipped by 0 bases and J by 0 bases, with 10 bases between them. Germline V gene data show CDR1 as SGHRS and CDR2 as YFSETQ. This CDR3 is CASSLGAQSSGNTIYF. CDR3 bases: TGCGCCAGCAGCTTGGGGGCCCAAAGCTCTGGAAACACCATATATTTT.

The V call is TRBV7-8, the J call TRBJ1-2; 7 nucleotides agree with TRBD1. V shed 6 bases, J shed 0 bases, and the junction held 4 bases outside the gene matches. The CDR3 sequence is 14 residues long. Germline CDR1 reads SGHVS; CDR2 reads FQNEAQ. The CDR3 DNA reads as TGTGCCAGCAGATCAGGGGGAGCTAACTATGGCTACACCTTC. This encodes CASRSGGANYGYTF.

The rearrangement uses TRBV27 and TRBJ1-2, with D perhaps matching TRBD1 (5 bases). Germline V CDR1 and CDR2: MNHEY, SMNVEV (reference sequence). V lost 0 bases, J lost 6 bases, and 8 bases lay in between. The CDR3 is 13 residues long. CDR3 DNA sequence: TGTGCCAGCAGTTTATCGGCAGGGAATGGCTACACCTTC. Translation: CASSLSAGNGYTF.

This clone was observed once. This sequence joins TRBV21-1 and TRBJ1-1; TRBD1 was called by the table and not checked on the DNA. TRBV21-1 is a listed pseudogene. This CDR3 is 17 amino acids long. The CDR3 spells CASSKDGLQGGYTEAFF. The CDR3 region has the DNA TGTGCCAGCAGCAAAGACGGGTTGCAGGGGGGTTATACTGAAGCTTTCTTT.

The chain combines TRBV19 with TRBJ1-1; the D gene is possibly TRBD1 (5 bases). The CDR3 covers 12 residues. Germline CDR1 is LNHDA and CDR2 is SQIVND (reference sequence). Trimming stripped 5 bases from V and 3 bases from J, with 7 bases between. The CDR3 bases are TGTGCCAGTAGTTTCAGGGACACTGAAGCTTTCTTT. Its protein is CASSFRDTEAFF.

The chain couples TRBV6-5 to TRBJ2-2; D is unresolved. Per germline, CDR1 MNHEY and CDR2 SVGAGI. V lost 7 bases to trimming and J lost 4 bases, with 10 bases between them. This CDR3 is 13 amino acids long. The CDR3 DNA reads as TGTGCCAGCACCCCCTCGTTCACCGGGGAGCTGTTTTTT. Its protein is CASTPSFTGELFF.

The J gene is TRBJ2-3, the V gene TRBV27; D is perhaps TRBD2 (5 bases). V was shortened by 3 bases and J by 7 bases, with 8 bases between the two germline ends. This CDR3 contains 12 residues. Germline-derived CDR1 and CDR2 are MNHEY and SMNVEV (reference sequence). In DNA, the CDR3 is TGTGCCAGCAGTTTTGGAGGTAATACGCAGTATTTT. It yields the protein CASSFGGNTQYF.

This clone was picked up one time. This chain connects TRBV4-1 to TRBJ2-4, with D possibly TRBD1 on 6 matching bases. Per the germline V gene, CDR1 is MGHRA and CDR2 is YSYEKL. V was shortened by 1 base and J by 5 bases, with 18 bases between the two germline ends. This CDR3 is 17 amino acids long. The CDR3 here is CASSQGPGDFRENIQYF. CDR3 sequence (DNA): TGCGCCAGCAGCCAAGGCCCAGGGGATTTTAGGGAAAACATTCAGTACTTC.

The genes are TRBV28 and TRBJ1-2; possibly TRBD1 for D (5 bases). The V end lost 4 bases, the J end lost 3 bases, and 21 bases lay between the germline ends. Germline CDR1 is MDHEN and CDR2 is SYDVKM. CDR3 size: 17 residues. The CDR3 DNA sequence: TGTGCCAGCAGTTCCCTAAGTGGTAGCAGGGAGGACTATGGCTACACCTTC. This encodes CASSSLSGSREDYGYTF.

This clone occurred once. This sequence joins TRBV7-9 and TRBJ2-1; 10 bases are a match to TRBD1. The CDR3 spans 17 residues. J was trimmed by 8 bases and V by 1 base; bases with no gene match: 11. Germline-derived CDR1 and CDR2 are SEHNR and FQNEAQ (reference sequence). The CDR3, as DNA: TGTGCCAGCAGCTTAGAGGGGAGGACAGGGACAGGGGATGAGCAGTTCTTC. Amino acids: CASSLEGRTGTGDEQFF.

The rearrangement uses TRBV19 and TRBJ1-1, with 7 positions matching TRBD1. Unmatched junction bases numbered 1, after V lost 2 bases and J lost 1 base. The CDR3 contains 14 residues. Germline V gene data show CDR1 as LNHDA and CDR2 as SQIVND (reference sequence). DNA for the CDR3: TGTGCCAGTAGTATACGACAGGGGAACACTGAAGCTTTCTTT. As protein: CASSIRQGNTEAFF.

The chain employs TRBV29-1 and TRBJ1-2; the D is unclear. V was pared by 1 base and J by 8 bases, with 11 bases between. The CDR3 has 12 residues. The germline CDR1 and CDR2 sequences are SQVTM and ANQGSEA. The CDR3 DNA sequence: TGCAGCGTTGAAGCTCCTTCTAAGGGCTACACCTTC. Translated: CSVEAPSKGYTF.

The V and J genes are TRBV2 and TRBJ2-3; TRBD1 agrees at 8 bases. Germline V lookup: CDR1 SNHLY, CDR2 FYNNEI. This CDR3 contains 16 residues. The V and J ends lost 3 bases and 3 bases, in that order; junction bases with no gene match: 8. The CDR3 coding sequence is TGTGCCAGCAGTGACCCGACAGGGGAGGAGACAGATACGCAGTATTTT. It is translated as CASSDPTGEETDTQYF. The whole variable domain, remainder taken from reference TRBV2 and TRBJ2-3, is EPEVTQTPSHQVTQMGQEVILRCVPISNHLYFYWYRQILGQKVEFLVSFYNNEISEKSEIFDDQFSVERPDGSNFTLKIRSTKLEDSAMYFCASSDPTGEETDTQYFGPGTRLTVL.

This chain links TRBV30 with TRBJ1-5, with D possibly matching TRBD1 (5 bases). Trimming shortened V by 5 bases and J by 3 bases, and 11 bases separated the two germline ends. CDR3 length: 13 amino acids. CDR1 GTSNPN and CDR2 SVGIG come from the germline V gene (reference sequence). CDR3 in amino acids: CAWADRFNQPQHF. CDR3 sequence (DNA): TGTGCCTGGGCAGACAGATTCAATCAGCCCCAGCATTTT.

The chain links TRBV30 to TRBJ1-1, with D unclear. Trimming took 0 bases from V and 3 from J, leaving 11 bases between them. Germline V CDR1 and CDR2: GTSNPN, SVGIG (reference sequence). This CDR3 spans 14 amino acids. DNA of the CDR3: TGTGCCTGGAGTGTAATTCGAGGGTACACTGAAGCTTTCTTT. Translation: CAWSVIRGYTEAFF.

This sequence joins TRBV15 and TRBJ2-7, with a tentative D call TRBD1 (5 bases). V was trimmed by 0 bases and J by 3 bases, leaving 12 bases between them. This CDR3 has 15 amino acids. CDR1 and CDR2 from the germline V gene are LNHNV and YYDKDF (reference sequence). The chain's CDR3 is CATSRDRGRLYEQYF. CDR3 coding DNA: TGTGCCACCAGCAGAGATAGGGGCAGACTCTACGAGCAGTACTTC.